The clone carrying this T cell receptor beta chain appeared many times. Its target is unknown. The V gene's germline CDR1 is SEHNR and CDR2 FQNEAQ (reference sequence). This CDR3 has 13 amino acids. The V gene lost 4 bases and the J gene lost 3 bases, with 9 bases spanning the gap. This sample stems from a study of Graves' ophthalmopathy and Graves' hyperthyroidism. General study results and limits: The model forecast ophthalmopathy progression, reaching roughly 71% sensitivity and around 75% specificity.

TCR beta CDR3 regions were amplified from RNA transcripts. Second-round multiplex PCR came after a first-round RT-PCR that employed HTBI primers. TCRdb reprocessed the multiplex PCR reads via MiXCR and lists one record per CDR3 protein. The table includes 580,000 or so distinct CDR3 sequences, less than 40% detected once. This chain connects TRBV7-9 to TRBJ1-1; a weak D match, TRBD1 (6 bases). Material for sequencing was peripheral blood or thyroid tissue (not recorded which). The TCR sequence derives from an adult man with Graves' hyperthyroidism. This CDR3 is CASSYGQYTEAFF. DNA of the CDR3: TGTGCCAGCAGCTACGGACAGTACACTGAAGCTTTCTTT.